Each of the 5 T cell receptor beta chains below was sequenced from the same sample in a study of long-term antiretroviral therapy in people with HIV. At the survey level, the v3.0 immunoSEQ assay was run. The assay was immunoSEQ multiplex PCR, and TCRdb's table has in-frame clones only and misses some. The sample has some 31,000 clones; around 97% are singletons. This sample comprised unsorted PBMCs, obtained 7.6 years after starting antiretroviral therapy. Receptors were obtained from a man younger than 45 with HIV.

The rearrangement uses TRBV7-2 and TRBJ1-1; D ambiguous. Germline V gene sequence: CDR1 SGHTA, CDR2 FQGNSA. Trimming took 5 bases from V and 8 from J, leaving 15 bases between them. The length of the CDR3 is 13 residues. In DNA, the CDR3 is TGTGCCAGCAGCCCCGGTGAGTCTGAGGAAGCTTTCTTT. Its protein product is CASSPGESEEAFF. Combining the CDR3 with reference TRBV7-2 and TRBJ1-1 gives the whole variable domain GAGVSQSPSNKVTEKGKDVELRCDPISGHTALYWYRQSLGQGLEFLIYFQGNSAPDKSGLPSDRFSAERTGGSVSTLTIQRTQQEDSAVYLCASSPGESEEAFFGQGTRLTVV.

CDR3 sequence reads: CASSQTVGSSYEQYF. For the CDR3, the DNA is TGTGCCAGCAGCCAAACCGTCGGGAGCTCCTACGAGCAGTACTTC. The chain joins TRBV9 to TRBJ2-7; TRBD2 is a possible D gene (6 bases). V dropped 4 bases and J dropped 0 bases, with 14 bases sitting between them. This CDR3 has 15 residues. CDR1 is SGDLS and CDR2 is YYNGEE in the germline V gene.

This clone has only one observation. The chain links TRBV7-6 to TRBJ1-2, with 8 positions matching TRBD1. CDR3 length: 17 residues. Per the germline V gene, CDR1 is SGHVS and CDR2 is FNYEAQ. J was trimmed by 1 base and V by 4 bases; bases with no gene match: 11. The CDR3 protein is CASSSHPDRVINYGYTF. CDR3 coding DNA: TGTGCCAGCAGCTCGCACCCGGACAGGGTAATTAACTATGGCTACACCTTC.

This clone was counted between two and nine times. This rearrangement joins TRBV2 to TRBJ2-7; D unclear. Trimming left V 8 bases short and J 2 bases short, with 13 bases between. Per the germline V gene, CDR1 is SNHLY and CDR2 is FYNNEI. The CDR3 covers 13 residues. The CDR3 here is CASEYNFAYEQYF. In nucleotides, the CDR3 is TGTGCCAGCGAATATAACTTTGCCTACGAGCAGTACTTC.

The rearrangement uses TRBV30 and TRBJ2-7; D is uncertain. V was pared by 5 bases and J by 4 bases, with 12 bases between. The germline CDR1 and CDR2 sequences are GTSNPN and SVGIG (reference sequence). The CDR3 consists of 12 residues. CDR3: CAWSTSAYEQYF. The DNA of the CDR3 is TGTGCCTGGTCCACAAGTGCATACGAGCAGTACTTC.